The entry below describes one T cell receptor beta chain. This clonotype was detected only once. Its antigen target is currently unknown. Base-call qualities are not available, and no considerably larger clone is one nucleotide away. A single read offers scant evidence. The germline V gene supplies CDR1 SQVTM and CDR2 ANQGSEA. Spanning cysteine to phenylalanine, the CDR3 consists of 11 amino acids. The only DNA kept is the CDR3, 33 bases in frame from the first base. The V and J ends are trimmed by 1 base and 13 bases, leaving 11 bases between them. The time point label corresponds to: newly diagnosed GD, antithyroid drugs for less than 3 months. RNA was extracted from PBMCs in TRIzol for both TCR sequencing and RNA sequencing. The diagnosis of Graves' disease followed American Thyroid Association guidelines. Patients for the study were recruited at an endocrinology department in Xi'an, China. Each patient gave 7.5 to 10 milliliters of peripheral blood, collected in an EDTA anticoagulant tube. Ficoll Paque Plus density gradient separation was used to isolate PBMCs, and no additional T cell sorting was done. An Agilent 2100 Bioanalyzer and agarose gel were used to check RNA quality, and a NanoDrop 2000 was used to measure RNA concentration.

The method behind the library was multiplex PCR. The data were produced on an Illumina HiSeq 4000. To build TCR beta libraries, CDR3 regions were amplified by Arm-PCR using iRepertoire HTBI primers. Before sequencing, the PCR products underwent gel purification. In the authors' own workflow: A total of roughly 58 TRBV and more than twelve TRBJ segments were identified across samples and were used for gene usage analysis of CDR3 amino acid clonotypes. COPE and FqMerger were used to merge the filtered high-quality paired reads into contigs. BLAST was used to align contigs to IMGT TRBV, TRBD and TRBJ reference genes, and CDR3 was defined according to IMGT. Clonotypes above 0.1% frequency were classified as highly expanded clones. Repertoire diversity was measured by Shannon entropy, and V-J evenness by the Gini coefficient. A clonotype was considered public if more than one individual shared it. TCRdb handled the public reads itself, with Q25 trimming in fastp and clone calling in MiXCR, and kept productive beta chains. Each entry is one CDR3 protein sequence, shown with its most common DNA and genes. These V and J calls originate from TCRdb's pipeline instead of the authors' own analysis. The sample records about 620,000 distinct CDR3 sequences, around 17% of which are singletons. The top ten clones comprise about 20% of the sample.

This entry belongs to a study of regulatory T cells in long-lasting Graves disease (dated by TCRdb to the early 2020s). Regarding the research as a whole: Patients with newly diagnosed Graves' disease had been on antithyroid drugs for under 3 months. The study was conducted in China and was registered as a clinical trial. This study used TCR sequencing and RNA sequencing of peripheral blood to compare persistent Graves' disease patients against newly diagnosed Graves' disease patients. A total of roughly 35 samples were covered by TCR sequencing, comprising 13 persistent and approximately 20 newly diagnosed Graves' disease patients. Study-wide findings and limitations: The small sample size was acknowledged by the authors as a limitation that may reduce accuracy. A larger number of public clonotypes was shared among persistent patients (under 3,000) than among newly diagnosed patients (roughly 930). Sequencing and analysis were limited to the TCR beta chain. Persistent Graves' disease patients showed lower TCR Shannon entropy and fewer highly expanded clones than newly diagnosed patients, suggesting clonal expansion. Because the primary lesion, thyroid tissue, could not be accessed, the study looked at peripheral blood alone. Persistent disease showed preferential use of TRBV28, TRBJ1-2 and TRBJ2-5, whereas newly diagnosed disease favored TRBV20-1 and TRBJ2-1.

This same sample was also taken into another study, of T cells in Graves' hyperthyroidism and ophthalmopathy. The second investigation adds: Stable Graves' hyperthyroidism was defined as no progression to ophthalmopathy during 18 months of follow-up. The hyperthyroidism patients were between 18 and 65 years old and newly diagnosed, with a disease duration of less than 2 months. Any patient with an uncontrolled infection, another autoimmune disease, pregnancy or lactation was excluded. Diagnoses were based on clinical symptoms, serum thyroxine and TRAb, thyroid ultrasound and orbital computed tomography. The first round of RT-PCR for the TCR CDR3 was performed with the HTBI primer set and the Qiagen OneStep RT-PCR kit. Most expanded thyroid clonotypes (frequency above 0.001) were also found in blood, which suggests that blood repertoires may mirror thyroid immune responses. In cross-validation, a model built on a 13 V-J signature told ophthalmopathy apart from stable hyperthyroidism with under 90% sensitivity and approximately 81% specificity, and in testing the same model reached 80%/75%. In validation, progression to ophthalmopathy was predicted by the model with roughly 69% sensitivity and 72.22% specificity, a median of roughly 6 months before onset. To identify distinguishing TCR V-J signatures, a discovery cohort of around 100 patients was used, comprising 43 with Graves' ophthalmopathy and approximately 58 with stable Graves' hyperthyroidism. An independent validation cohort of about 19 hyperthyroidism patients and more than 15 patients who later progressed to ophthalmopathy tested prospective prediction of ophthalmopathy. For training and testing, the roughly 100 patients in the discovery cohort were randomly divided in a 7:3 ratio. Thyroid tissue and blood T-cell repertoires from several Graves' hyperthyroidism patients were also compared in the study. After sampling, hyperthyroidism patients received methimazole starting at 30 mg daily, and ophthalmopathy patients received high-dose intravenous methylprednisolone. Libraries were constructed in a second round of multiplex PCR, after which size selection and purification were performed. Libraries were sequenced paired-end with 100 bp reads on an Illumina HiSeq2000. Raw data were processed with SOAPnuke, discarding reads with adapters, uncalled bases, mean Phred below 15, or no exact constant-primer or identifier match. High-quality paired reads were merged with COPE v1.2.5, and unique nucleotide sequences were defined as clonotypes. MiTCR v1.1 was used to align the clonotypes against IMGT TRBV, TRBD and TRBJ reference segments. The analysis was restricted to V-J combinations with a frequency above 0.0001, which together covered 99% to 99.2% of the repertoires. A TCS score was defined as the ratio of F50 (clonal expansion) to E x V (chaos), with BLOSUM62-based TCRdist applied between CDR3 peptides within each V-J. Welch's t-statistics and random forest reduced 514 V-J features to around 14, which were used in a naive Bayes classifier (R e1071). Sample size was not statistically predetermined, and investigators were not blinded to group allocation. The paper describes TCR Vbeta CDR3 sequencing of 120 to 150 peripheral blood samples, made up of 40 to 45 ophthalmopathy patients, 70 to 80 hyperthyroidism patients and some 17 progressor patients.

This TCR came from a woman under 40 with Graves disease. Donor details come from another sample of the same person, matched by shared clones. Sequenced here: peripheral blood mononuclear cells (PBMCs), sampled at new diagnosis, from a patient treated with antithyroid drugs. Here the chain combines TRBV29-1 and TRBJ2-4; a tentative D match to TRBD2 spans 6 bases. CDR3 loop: CSVEGPGVQYF. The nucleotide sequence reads TGCAGCGTTGAAGGCCCGGGAGTCCAGTACTTC.